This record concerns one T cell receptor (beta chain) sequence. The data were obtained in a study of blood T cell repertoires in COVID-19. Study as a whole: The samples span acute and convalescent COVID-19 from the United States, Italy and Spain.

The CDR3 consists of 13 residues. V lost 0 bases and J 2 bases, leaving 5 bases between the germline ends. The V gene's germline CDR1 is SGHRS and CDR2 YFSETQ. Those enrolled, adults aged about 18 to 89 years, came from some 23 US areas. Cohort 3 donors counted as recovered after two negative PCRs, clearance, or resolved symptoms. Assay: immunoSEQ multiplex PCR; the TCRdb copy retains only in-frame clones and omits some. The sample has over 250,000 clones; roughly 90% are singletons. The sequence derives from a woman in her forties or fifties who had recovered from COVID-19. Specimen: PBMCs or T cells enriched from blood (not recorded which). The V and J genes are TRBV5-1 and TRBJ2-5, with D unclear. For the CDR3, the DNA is TGCGCCAGCAGCTTGGCGTTACAAGAGACCCAGTACTTC. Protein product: CASSLALQETQYF. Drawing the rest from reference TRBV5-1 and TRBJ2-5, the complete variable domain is KAGVTQTPRYLIKTRGQQVTLSCSPISGHRSVSWYQQTPGQGLQFLFEYFSETQRNKGNFPGRFSGRQFSNSRSEMNVSTLELGDSALYLCASSLALQETQYFGPGTRLLVL.